This T cell receptor beta chain was documented in a study of long-term antiretroviral therapy in people with HIV. Findings and caveats of the study: Clonal populations expanded prior to ART predominated within the repertoire at all time points. Post-ART samples showed increased diversity that remained below transplant donor control levels.

Every donor contributed at least one pre-ART and at least two post-ART PBMC samples. Treatment for all HIV-infected participants took place in the United States. The run of the v3.0 immunoSEQ assay was at survey level. The protocol was immunoSEQ multiplex PCR, while the TCRdb copy is restricted to in-frame clones and leaves out a portion. The sample lists approximately 28,000 clones, around 95% occurring once. This CDR3 spans 16 amino acids. The germline V gene has CDR1 SGHAT and CDR2 FQNNGV. Trimming removed 2 bases at V and 3 bases at J, with 16 bases between. With respect to this clone: The antigen is undetermined.

This TCR came from a man aged 30 to 45 with HIV. Specimen: unsorted PBMCs, collected 5.3 years after starting antiretroviral therapy. This chain links TRBV11-2 with TRBJ2-5, with D possibly TRBD1 on 6 matching bases. The CDR3 sequence is CASSLPVRWTEETQYF. The CDR3 nucleotides read TGTGCCAGCAGCTTACCAGTTAGGTGGACAGAAGAGACCCAGTACTTC.